Listed below are T cell receptor beta chains from one sample, sequenced in a study of cytomegalovirus exposure and HLA in healthy donors. Profiled with immunoSEQ multiplex PCR; TCRdb holds only in-frame clones, not every one. The data show 100,000 to 150,000 clones, with roughly a tenth seen just once and 4.6% held by the top ten. Sequenced: PBMCs. The receptors stem from a woman under 30 in good health and CMV-seropositive. The CDR3 runs from the conserved cysteine through the conserved F or W. D genes are given only for firm matches. Clone size is shown for a subset of rows, as once, few, many or a class of expanded clone.

D: .
J: TRBJ1-1
size: .
V: TRBV27
CDR3: CASSFTGNTEAFF
DNA: TGTGCCAGCAGTTTCACAGGGAACACTGAAGCTTTCTTT

D: TRBD2
J: TRBJ2-3
size: .
V: TRBV25-1
CDR3: CASSGGGTSTDTQYF
DNA: TGTGCCAGCTCGGGAGGGGGGACTAGCACAGATACGCAGTATTTT

D: TRBD2
J: TRBJ2-2
size: few
V: TRBV27
CDR3: CASSRTSGSVGELFF
DNA: TGTGCCAGCAGTAGGACTAGCGGGAGTGTCGGGGAGCTGTTTTTT

D: TRBD1
J: TRBJ2-7
size: .
V: TRBV19
CDR3: CASSPGQGTSYEQYF
DNA: TGTGCCAGTAGTCCCGGACAGGGGACCTCCTACGAGCAGTACTTC

D: TRBD2
J: TRBJ2-5
size: few
V: TRBV14
CDR3: CASSQMTSGRETQYF
DNA: TGTGCCAGCAGCCAGATGACTAGCGGGAGGGAGACCCAGTACTTC

D: .
J: TRBJ1-1
size: .
V: TRBV19
CDR3: CASSHRDSEAFF
DNA: TGTGCCAGTAGTCACCGGGATTCCGAGGCTTTCTTT

D: .
J: TRBJ2-5
size: .
V: TRBV4-1
CDR3: CASSRGSRETQYF
DNA: TGCGCCAGCAGCCGCGGGTCGCGCGAGACCCAGTACTTC

D: .
J: TRBJ1-1
size: few
V: TRBV6-1
CDR3: CASSVTTGTVEAFF
DNA: TGTGCCAGCAGTGTAACTACAGGGACGGTTGAAGCTTTCTTT

D: .
J: TRBJ1-2
size: few
V: TRBV14
CDR3: CAGLSRYGYTF
DNA: TGTGCCGGACTTTCAAGGTATGGCTACACCTTC

D: .
J: TRBJ2-7
size: few
V: TRBV5-1
CDR3: CASRFGYEQYF
DNA: TGCGCCAGCAGATTCGGCTACGAGCAGTACTTC

D: TRBD2
J: TRBJ2-3
size: .
V: TRBV7-9
CDR3: CAKSGTSGATQYF
DNA: TGTGCCAAAAGCGGGACTAGCGGGGCTACGCAGTATTTT

D: .
J: TRBJ1-3
size: .
V: TRBV7-2
CDR3: CASSTTRVVRNTIYF
DNA: TGTGCCAGCAGCACAACCAGGGTGGTCCGAAACACCATATATTTT

D: TRBD1
J: TRBJ1-1
size: few
V: TRBV2
CDR3: CASSEANTGARTEAFF
DNA: TGTGCCAGCAGTGAAGCGAATACAGGGGCGCGGACTGAAGCTTTCTTT

D: TRBD1
J: TRBJ2-4
size: .
V: TRBV27
CDR3: CASSPWDSLAKNIQYF
DNA: TGTGCCAGCAGTCCTTGGGACAGCCTAGCCAAAAACATTCAGTACTTC

D: .
J: TRBJ1-2
size: .
V: TRBV19
CDR3: CASSIARGTPQFREGYTF
DNA: TGTGCCAGTAGTATAGCCAGAGGGACACCCCAATTCAGAGAAGGCTACACCTTC

D: .
J: TRBJ1-1
size: few
V: TRBV5-6
CDR3: CASSLIRAGEAFF
DNA: TGTGCCAGCAGCTTGATCAGGGCAGGTGAAGCTTTCTTT

D: .
J: TRBJ1-1
size: few
V: TRBV7-9
CDR3: CASSIWSAEAFF
DNA: TGTGCCAGCAGCATATGGAGCGCCGAAGCTTTCTTT

D: TRBD1
J: TRBJ1-1
size: few
V: TRBV6-5
CDR3: CASSPQHRGTEAFF
DNA: TGTGCCAGCAGTCCTCAACACAGGGGCACTGAAGCTTTCTTT

D: TRBD1
J: TRBJ1-2
size: few
V: TRBV5-6
CDR3: CASSLLGQGAGGYTF
DNA: TGTGCCAGCAGCTTGCTGGGACAGGGGGCCGGTGGCTACACCTTC

D: TRBD1
J: TRBJ1-1
size: .
V: TRBV6-5
CDR3: CASRQGFVTEAFF
DNA: TGTGCCAGCAGACAGGGGTTTGTGACTGAAGCTTTCTTT

D: TRBD1
J: TRBJ2-7
size: .
V: TRBV28
CDR3: CASSRGTGGIWQYF
DNA: TGTGCCAGCAGCCGTGGGACAGGGGGCATATGGCAGTACTTC

D: .
J: TRBJ2-2
size: few
V: TRBV7-9
CDR3: CASSQDQLGYTGELFF
DNA: TGTGCCAGCAGCCAGGACCAACTAGGGTACACCGGGGAGCTGTTTTTT

D: .
J: TRBJ1-1
size: .
V: TRBV7-6
CDR3: CASSSLGVLKAFF
DNA: TGTGCCAGCAGCTCATTAGGGGTACTTAAAGCTTTCTTT

D: TRBD1
J: TRBJ2-7
size: few
V: TRBV29-1
CDR3: CSVGRTGGEQYF
DNA: TGCAGCGTTGGCCGGACAGGGGGCGAGCAGTACTTC

D: .
J: TRBJ1-2
size: .
V: TRBV28
CDR3: CASSLFGRYSNYGYTF
DNA: TGTGCCAGCAGTTTATTTGGTCGGTATTCAAACTATGGCTACACCTTC

D: TRBD2
J: TRBJ2-7
size: .
V: TRBV27
CDR3: CASSLSLAGDQYEQYF
DNA: TGTGCCAGCAGTTTATCCCTAGCGGGAGATCAATACGAGCAGTACTTC

D: .
J: TRBJ1-2
size: .
V: TRBV30
CDR3: CAWSFTGGYTF
DNA: TGTGCCTGGAGCTTCACCGGGGGCTACACCTTC

D: .
J: TRBJ2-7
size: .
V: TRBV2
CDR3: CASTETGYLYEQYF
DNA: TGTGCCAGCACAGAAACAGGATACCTATACGAGCAGTACTTC

D: .
J: TRBJ2-2
size: .
V: TRBV21-1
CDR3: CASTHTGELFF
DNA: TGTGCCAGCACTCACACCGGGGAGCTGTTTTTT

D: .
J: TRBJ2-3
size: few
V: TRBV21-1
CDR3: CASSKVIPSGSTDTQYF
DNA: TGTGCCAGCAGCAAAGTTATCCCCTCAGGTAGCACAGATACGCAGTATTTT

D: TRBD1
J: TRBJ1-5
size: few
V: TRBV5-6
CDR3: CASSEGQGGQPQHF
DNA: TGTGCCAGCAGCGAAGGACAGGGCGGTCAGCCCCAGCATTTT

D: .
J: TRBJ1-1
size: few
V: TRBV25-1
CDR3: CASIKTGNTEAFF
DNA: TGTGCCAGCATTAAGACGGGGAACACTGAAGCTTTCTTT

D: TRBD2
J: TRBJ2-1
size: .
V: TRBV19
CDR3: CASSRGSGYEQFF
DNA: TGTGCCAGTAGTCGCGGGAGCGGCTATGAGCAGTTCTTC

D: .
J: TRBJ1-2
size: .
V: TRBV18
CDR3: CASSPPFDGYTF
DNA: TGTGCCAGCTCACCCCCGTTTGATGGCTACACCTTC

D: .
J: TRBJ2-7
size: few
V: TRBV27
CDR3: CASSSPERYEQYF
DNA: TGTGCCAGCAGTTCACCAGAGCGGTACGAGCAGTACTTC

D: TRBD2
J: TRBJ2-1
size: .
V: TRBV7-2
CDR3: CASSPRTPGLAPFF
DNA: TGTGCCAGCAGCCCAAGAACACCGGGACTAGCACCGTTCTTC

D: TRBD1
J: TRBJ2-7
size: .
V: TRBV7-6
CDR3: CASSPDWGTVTYEQYF
DNA: TGTGCCAGCAGCCCCGATTGGGGGACAGTCACCTACGAGCAGTACTTC

D: .
J: TRBJ2-7
size: .
V: TRBV7-2
CDR3: CASSLDRTYEQYF
DNA: TGTGCCAGCAGCTTAGACAGGACCTACGAGCAGTACTTC

D: TRBD2
J: TRBJ2-1
size: few
V: TRBV28
CDR3: CASSHSGPVSYNEQFF
DNA: TGTGCCAGCAGTCATAGCGGGCCCGTCTCCTACAATGAGCAGTTCTTC

D: TRBD2
J: TRBJ2-3
size: .
V: TRBV2
CDR3: CASTTGLARHTDTQYF
DNA: TGTGCCAGCACTACTGGACTAGCCCGCCACACAGATACGCAGTATTTT

D: TRBD2
J: TRBJ2-3
size: few
V: TRBV7-9
CDR3: CASSVGLAEGYTDTQYF
DNA: TGTGCCAGCAGCGTGGGACTAGCGGAGGGCTACACAGATACGCAGTATTTT

D: .
J: TRBJ1-4
size: .
V: TRBV6-1
CDR3: CASIRGYGEKLFF
DNA: TGTGCCAGCATCAGGGGTTATGGAGAAAAACTGTTTTTT

D: .
J: TRBJ1-1
size: .
V: TRBV5-6
CDR3: CASSPSGWANTEAFF
DNA: TGTGCCAGCAGCCCCTCGGGGTGGGCGAACACTGAAGCTTTCTTT

D: .
J: TRBJ2-7
size: .
V: TRBV30
CDR3: CAWSVGSSLSYEQYF
DNA: TGTGCCTGGAGTGTGGGGAGTTCGTTATCCTACGAGCAGTACTTC

D: .
J: TRBJ2-1
size: few
V: TRBV10-3
CDR3: CAISESGGDQYEQFF
DNA: TGTGCCATCAGTGAGTCAGGCGGGGATCAGTATGAGCAGTTCTTC

D: TRBD2
J: TRBJ2-7
size: few
V: TRBV7-9
CDR3: CASRPIAGGPYEQYF
DNA: TGTGCCAGCAGGCCTATAGCGGGAGGCCCCTACGAGCAGTACTTC

D: .
J: TRBJ1-2
size: .
V: TRBV5-4
CDR3: CASSEKTGSYGYTF
DNA: TGTGCCAGCAGCGAAAAAACAGGGAGCTATGGCTACACCTTC

D: .
J: TRBJ1-3
size: few
V: TRBV6-5
CDR3: CASSRWGDTIYF
DNA: TGTGCCAGCTCACGGTGGGGGGACACCATATATTTT

D: TRBD1
J: TRBJ1-2
size: .
V: TRBV5-1
CDR3: CASSAGTGSYGYTF
DNA: TGCGCCAGCAGCGCTGGGACAGGATCCTATGGCTACACCTTC

D: .
J: TRBJ1-2
size: few
V: TRBV28
CDR3: CASSFQGSLGGYTF
DNA: TGTGCCAGCAGTTTTCAGGGGAGCTTGGGGGGCTACACCTTC

D: TRBD1
J: TRBJ1-1
size: .
V: TRBV7-9
CDR3: CASSPKGAGVRYTEAFF
DNA: TGTGCCAGCAGCCCGAAGGGGGCAGGGGTTAGGTACACTGAAGCTTTCTTT

D: TRBD2
J: TRBJ2-1
size: few
V: TRBV27
CDR3: CASSPGTSGYNEQFF
DNA: TGTGCCAGCAGCCCCGGGACTAGCGGTTACAATGAGCAGTTCTTC

D: .
J: TRBJ2-1
size: .
V: TRBV27
CDR3: CASSFKVGFDNEQFF
DNA: TGTGCCAGCAGTTTTAAGGTCGGGTTTGACAATGAGCAGTTCTTC

D: TRBD1
J: TRBJ1-2
size: .
V: TRBV27
CDR3: CASSTRTGDGYTF
DNA: TGTGCCAGCAGTACCCGGACAGGGGATGGCTACACCTTC

D: .
J: TRBJ1-1
size: .
V: TRBV5-4
CDR3: CASTSTPWGEAFF
DNA: TGTGCCAGCACCTCGACGCCCTGGGGCGAAGCTTTCTTT